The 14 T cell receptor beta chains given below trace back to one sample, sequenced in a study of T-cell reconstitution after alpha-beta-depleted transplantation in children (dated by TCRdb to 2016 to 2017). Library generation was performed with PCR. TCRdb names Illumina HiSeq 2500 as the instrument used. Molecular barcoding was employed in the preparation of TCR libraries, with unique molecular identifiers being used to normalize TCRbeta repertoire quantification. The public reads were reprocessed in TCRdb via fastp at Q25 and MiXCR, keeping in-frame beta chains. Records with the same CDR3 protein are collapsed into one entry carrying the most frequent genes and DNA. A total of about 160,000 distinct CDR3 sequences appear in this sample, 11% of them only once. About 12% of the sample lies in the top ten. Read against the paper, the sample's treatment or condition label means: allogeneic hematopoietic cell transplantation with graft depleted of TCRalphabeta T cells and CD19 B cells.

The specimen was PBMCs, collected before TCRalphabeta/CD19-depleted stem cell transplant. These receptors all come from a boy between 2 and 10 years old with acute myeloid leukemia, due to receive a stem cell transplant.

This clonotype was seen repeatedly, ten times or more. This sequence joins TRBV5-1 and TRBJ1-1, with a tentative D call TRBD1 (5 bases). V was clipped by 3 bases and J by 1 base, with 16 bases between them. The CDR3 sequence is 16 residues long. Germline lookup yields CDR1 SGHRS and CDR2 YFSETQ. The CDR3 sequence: CASSWGTGARNTEAFF. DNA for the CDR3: TGCGCCAGCAGCTGGGGGACGGGCGCAAGGAACACTGAAGCTTTCTTT.

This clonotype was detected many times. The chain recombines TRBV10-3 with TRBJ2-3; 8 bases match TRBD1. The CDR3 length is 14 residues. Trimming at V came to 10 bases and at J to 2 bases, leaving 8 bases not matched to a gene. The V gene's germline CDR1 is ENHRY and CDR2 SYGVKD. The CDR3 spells CASSQGVVTDTQYF. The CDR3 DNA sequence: TGTGCCAGTTCACAGGGGGTGGTCACAGATACGCAGTATTTT.

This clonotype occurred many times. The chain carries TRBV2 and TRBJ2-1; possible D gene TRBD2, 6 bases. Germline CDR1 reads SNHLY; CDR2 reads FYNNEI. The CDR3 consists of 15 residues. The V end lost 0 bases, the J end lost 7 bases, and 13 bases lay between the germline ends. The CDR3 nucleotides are TGTGCCAGCAGTGAAGCCAGACTAGTAACTAATGAGCAGTTCTTC. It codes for CASSEARLVTNEQFF.

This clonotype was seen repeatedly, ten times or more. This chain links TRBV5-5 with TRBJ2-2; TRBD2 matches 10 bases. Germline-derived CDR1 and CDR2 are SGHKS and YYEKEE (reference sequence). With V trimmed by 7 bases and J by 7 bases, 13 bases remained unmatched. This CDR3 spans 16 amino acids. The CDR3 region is CASEFLAGAVGGELFF. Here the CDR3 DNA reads TGTGCCAGCGAATTCCTAGCGGGGGCCGTCGGCGGGGAGCTGTTTTTT. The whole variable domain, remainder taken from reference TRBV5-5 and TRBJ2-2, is DAGVTQSPTHLIKTRGQQVTLRCSPISGHKSVSWYQQVLGQGPQFIFQYYEKEERGRGNFPDRFSARQFPNYSSELNVNALLLGDSALYLCASEFLAGAVGGELFFGEGSRLTVL.

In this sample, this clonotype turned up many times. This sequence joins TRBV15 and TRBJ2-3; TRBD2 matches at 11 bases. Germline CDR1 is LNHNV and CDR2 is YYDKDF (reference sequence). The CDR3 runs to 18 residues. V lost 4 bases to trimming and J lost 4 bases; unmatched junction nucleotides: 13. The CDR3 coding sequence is TGTGCCACCAGCAAGGTCCCCCCCACTAGCGGGGGTGCAGATACGCAGTATTTT. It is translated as CATSKVPPTSGGADTQYF.

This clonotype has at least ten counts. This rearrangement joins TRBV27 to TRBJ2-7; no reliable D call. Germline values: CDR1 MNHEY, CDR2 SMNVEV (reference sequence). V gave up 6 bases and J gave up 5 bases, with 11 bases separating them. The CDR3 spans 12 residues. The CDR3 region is CASSSSMHEQYF. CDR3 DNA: TGTGCCAGCAGCTCCTCCATGCACGAGCAGTACTTC.

The CDR3 here is CASSPGTGGSYNEQFF. The CDR3 DNA follows: TGCGCCAGCAGCCCCGGGACAGGGGGTAGTTACAATGAGCAGTTCTTC. The V and J genes are TRBV10-1 and TRBJ2-1; 11 nucleotides agree with TRBD1. CDR1 and CDR2 (germline): WNHNN, SYGVQD (reference sequence). The CDR3 sequence is 16 residues long. V lost 6 bases, J lost 4 bases, and 8 bases stayed unmatched.

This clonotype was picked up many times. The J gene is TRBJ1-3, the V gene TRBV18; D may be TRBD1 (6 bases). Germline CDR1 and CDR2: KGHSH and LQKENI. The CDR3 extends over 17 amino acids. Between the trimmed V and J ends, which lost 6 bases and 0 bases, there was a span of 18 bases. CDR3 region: CASSNRVLRSSGNTIYF. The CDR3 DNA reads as TGTGCCAGCTCGAACAGGGTCCTCCGGAGCTCTGGAAACACCATATATTTT. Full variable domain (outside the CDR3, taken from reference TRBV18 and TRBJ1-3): NAGVMQNPRHLVRRRGQEARLRCSPMKGHSHVYWYRQLPEEGLKFMVYLQKENIIDESGMPKERFSAEFPKEGPSILRIQQVVRGDSAAYFCASSNRVLRSSGNTIYFGEGSWLTVV.

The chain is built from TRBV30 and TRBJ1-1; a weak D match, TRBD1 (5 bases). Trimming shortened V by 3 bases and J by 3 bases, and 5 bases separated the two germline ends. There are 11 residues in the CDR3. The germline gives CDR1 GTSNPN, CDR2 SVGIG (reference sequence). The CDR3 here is CAWRGDTEAFF. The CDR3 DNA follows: TGTGCCTGGAGGGGGGACACTGAAGCTTTCTTT.

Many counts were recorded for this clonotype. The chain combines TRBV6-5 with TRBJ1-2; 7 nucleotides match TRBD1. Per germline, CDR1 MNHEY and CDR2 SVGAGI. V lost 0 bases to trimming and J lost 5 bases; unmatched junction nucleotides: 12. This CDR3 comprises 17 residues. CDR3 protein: CASSYSSPIGTAYGYTF. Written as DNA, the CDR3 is TGTGCCAGCAGTTACTCATCCCCCATAGGGACAGCTTATGGCTACACCTTC.

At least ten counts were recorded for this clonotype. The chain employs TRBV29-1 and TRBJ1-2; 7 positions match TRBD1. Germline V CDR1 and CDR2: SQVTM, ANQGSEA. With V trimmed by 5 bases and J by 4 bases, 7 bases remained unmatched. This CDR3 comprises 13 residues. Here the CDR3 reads CSVRGQRAYGYTF. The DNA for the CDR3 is TGCAGCGTTAGGGGACAGCGGGCCTATGGCTACACCTTC.

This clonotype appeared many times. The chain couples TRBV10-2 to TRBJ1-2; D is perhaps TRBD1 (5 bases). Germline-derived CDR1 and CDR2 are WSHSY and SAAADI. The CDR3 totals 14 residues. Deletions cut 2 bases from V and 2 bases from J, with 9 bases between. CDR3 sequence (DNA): TGCGCCAGCAGTGAGGTACGGGACAACTATGGCTACACCTTC. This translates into CASSEVRDNYGYTF.

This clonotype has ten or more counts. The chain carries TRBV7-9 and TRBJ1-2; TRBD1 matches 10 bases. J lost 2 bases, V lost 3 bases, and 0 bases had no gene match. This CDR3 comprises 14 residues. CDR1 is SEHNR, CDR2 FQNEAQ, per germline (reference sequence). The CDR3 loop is CASSLTGGNYGYTF. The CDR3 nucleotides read TGTGCCAGCAGCTTGACAGGGGGCAACTATGGCTACACCTTC.

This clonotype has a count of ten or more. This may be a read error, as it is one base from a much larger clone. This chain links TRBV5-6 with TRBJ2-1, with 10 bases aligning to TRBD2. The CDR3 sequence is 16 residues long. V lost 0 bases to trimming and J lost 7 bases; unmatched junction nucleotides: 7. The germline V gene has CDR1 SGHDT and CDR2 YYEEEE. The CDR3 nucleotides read TGTGCCAGCAGCTTGGGTAGCGGGAGGTCCAGTAATGAGCAGTTCTTC. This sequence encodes CASSLGSGRSSNEQFF.